This T cell receptor (beta chain) was recorded in a study of blood T cell repertoires in COVID-19. Across the whole study: Sites across the United States, Italy and Spain contributed samples from acute and convalescent COVID-19.

CDR1 is LGHDT, CDR2 YNNKEL, per germline (reference sequence). V lost 0 bases, J lost 8 bases, and 19 bases lay in between. This CDR3 spans 16 amino acids. Original processing methods: Amplification from reference gene primers served as the basis for estimated nucleated cell counts. Using immunoSEQ multiplex PCR, the repertoire was profiled, and TCRdb retains in-frame clones only, with some absent. V and J calls and clone size are given by that table; D and trimming were obtained from the DNA. The data contain 250,000 or so clones, about 89% of them singletons. The sequence came from a woman between 40 and 55 years old who had recovered from COVID-19. Sequencing was done on a sample of peripheral blood. V and J are TRBV3-1 (or the pseudogene TRBV3-2) and TRBJ1-2; D unclear. CDR3 in amino acids: CASSQDRGQSLWGYTF. CDR3 sequence (DNA): TGTGCCAGCAGCCAAGATCGAGGGCAATCCCTTTGGGGCTACACCTTC.